These 30 T cell receptor beta chains share one sample of origin, sequenced in a study of post-analysis software for immune sequencing data. Researchers reported that TCR beta cDNA libraries carried unique molecular identifiers. One entry per CDR3 protein, called by TCRdb with MiXCR from the PCR reads. The sample gives about 760,000 distinct CDR3 sequences, about 27% of which show up once; about 0.5% is in the top ten. Study conclusions and caveats: Patients had higher frequencies than controls of five or six TRBV segments, including TRBV5-6, TRBV5-1 and TRBV20-1.

Their target antigens are unknown. Sequencing was done on a sample of blood. These receptors were taken from a girl aged 10 to 17 with multiple sclerosis.

This clonotype came up a few times. V is TRBV5-1 and J is TRBJ2-1, with D hard to call. The CDR3 consists of 15 residues. V lost 0 bases and J lost 5, with 12 bases in between. The germline V gene has CDR1 SGHRS and CDR2 YFSETQ. The CDR3 DNA sequence: TGCGCCAGCAGCTTGGTCCTAACGAACAACAATGAGCAGTTCTTC. Its translation is CASSLVLTNNNEQFF.

V and J are TRBV4-1 and TRBJ2-1; D unresolved. Trimming took 1 base from V and 9 from J, leaving 10 bases between them. The CDR3 spans 13 residues. Germline V lookup: CDR1 MGHRA, CDR2 YSYEKL. CDR3 protein: CASSQVTVGEQFF. CDR3 in DNA: TGCGCCAGCAGCCAAGTAACAGTTGGTGAGCAGTTCTTC.

This clonotype was found a few times. This chain connects TRBV6-6 to TRBJ2-7; TRBD1 matches at 8 bases. This CDR3 spans 16 amino acids. The germline gives CDR1 MNHNY, CDR2 SVGAGI (reference sequence). V shed 4 bases, J shed 2 bases, and the junction held 10 bases outside the gene matches. This CDR3 reads CASSSMTGENPYEQYF. The CDR3 DNA reads as TGTGCCAGCAGTTCCATGACAGGGGAGAACCCCTACGAGCAGTACTTC.

This clonotype was picked up a small number of times. The CDR3 DNA sequence: TGCGCCAGCAGCCAAGGCAGGGGGCATTACGAGCAGTACTTC. This gives the protein CASSQGRGHYEQYF. The chain couples TRBV4-3 to TRBJ2-7; TRBD1 aligns across 8 bases. This CDR3 is 14 amino acids long. The germline V gene has CDR1 LGHNA and CDR2 YSLEER. V was clipped by 1 base and J by 4 bases; unmatched bases: 3.

The chain uses TRBV11-3 and TRBJ2-1; D might be TRBD2 (5 bases). Trimming pared 5 bases from V and 9 bases from J, leaving 17 bases between. Germline V gene data show CDR1 as SGHNT and CDR2 as YENEEA. The CDR3 contains 14 residues. In DNA form, the CDR3 reads TGTGCCAGCAGCCCATTGACCGGCGAGGGTGAGCAGTTCTTC. Its protein is CASSPLTGEGEQFF.

The gene calls are TRBV4-3 and TRBJ1-1; tentative D call: TRBD1 (5 bases). The CDR3 runs 15 residues. The germline CDR1 and CDR2 sequences are LGHNA and YSLEER. V lost 4 bases to trimming and J lost 1 base, with 13 bases between them. CDR3 amino acids: CASSPGGSGNTEAFF. CDR3 nucleotide sequence: TGCGCCAGCAGCCCCGGGGGTTCCGGGAACACTGAAGCTTTCTTT.

V and J are TRBV24-1 and TRBJ2-1; 9 nucleotides agree with TRBD2. The CDR3 covers 15 residues. CDR1 and CDR2 from the germline V gene are KGHDR and SFDVKD. Germline trimming cut 4 bases from V and 8 bases from J; bases unmatched to any gene: 8. Here the CDR3 reads CATSETGTSSDEQFF. In DNA, the CDR3 is TGTGCCACCAGTGAGACCGGGACTAGCTCGGATGAGCAGTTCTTC.

This clonotype was observed a handful of times. The chain has TRBV7-2 and TRBJ2-3; D might be TRBD2 (5 bases). V was clipped by 5 bases and J by 6 bases, with 15 bases between them. Per the germline V gene, CDR1 is SGHTA and CDR2 is FQGNSA. This CDR3 contains 14 residues. Here the CDR3 reads CASSQRREGDTQYF. CDR3 nucleotides: TGTGCCAGCAGCCAACGCCGGGAAGGGGATACGCAGTATTTT.

CDR3 sequence reads: CSAYRGSNEKLFF. Here the CDR3 DNA reads TGCAGCGCCTACAGGGGTAGTAATGAAAAACTGTTTTTT. V and J are TRBV29-1 and TRBJ1-4, with 7 positions matching TRBD1. The junction had 6 bases not matched to a gene; V was cut back by 7 bases and J by 4 bases. The CDR3 consists of 13 residues. CDR1 and CDR2 from the germline V gene are SQVTM and ANQGSEA.

This clonotype appeared a few times. CDR3 DNA: TGTGCCAGCAGTGAATTAACAGAGGGGGCCTACGAGCAGTACTTC. This sequence encodes CASSELTEGAYEQYF. V and J are TRBV25-1 and TRBJ2-7; tentatively, D is TRBD1 (6 bases). Germline lookup yields CDR1 MGHDK and CDR2 SYGVNS. Trimming removed 1 base at V and 2 bases at J, with 12 bases between. The CDR3 is 15 amino acids.

This clonotype was detected many times. The rearrangement joins TRBV20-1 to TRBJ1-5, with D tentatively TRBD1 (6 bases). The germline V gene has CDR1 DFQATT and CDR2 SNEGSKA (reference sequence). This CDR3 has 16 amino acids. Trimming removed 4 bases at V and 3 bases at J, with 19 bases between. DNA of the CDR3: TGCAGTGCTAAACCTCGACAGGAGTTATTCAATCAGCCCCAGCATTTT. Its translation is CSAKPRQELFNQPQHF.

The J gene is TRBJ2-5, the V gene TRBV7-9; D is unclear. The CDR3 is 13 amino acids. V gave up 2 bases and J gave up 1 base, with 5 bases separating them. Germline CDR1 reads SEHNR; CDR2 reads FQNEAQ (reference sequence). CDR3 sequence: CASSLRIQETQYF. CDR3 nucleotide sequence: TGTGCCAGCAGCTTAAGGATCCAAGAGACCCAGTACTTC.

The chain has TRBV25-1 and TRBJ2-1, with D possibly being TRBD1 (6 bases). Germline CDR1 and CDR2: MGHDK and SYGVNS. V lost 2 bases to trimming and J lost 4 bases, with 18 bases between them. The CDR3 contains 17 residues. The CDR3 sequence is CASSEDTRAGAYNEQFF. The CDR3 coding sequence is TGTGCCAGCAGTGAAGATACGAGGGCAGGGGCATACAATGAGCAGTTCTTC.

CDR3 protein: CASSSGTELRGYTF. In DNA, the CDR3 is TGTGCCAGCAGTTCAGGGACGGAACTTCGGGGCTACACCTTC. The chain recombines TRBV12-3 or TRBV12-4 with TRBJ1-2; weak D call: TRBD1 (5 bases). There are 14 residues in the CDR3. Trimming stripped 4 bases from V and 8 bases from J, with 17 bases between.

The chain joins TRBV3-1 to TRBJ2-3; D may be TRBD2 (8 bases). Germline CDR1 reads LGHDT; CDR2 reads YNNKEL (reference sequence). This CDR3 is built from 16 residues. Trimming removed 7 bases from V and 2 bases from J, with 19 bases in between. CDR3 nucleotides: TGTGCCAGCACCCCACAGGGGCGGGAGGTCACAGATACGCAGTATTTT. Encoded protein: CASTPQGREVTDTQYF.

The chain carries TRBV29-1 and TRBJ2-1; perhaps TRBD2 as D (5 bases). V was pared by 7 bases and J by 4 bases, with 17 bases between. The CDR3 spans 14 residues. Germline V gene lookup returns CDR1 SQVTM and CDR2 ANQGSEA. This CDR3 reads CSGRVGEGYNEQFF. The CDR3, as DNA: TGCAGCGGGCGGGTCGGAGAAGGATACAATGAGCAGTTCTTC.

This clonotype was counted a few times. The J gene is TRBJ2-7, the V gene TRBV12-3 or TRBV12-4; 8 bases are shared with TRBD2. CDR3 size: 14 residues. Trimming at V came to 3 bases and at J to 2 bases, leaving 3 bases not matched to a gene. For the CDR3, the DNA is TGTGCCAGCAGTTTCCCGGGAGGGCCCTACGAGCAGTACTTC. It codes for CASSFPGGPYEQYF.

V is TRBV5-1 and J is TRBJ1-1; D not certain. The CDR3 extends over 16 amino acids. Trimming shortened V by 0 bases and J by 5 bases, and 17 bases separated the two germline ends. The germline CDR1 and CDR2 sequences are SGHRS and YFSETQ. Here the CDR3 reads CASSLAPQAGETEAFF. For the CDR3, the DNA is TGCGCCAGCAGCTTGGCCCCCCAAGCGGGCGAGACTGAAGCTTTCTTT.

The chain links TRBV29-1 to TRBJ1-1; 9 bases match TRBD1. V was clipped by 4 bases and J by 1 base; unmatched bases: 4. Germline V gene sequence: CDR1 SQVTM, CDR2 ANQGSEA. This CDR3 contains 14 residues. The CDR3 DNA sequence: TGCAGCGTTGGGGACAGGGCGACGAACACTGAAGCTTTCTTT. It encodes CSVGDRATNTEAFF. Filled out from reference TRBV29-1 and TRBJ1-1, the complete variable domain reads SAVISQKPSRDICQRGTSLTIQCQVDSQVTMMFWYRQQPGQSLTLIATANQGSEATYESGFVIDKFPISRPNLTFSTLTVSNMSPEDSSIYLCSVGDRATNTEAFFGQGTRLTVV.

This clonotype was seen just once. The junction and the germline gene differ at one end; a read error may be behind it. The chain combines TRBV6-6 with TRBJ2-6; the D call may be TRBD1 or TRBD2 (6 bases each). This CDR3 region has 16 residues. Germline values: CDR1 MNHNY, CDR2 SVGAGI (reference sequence). CDR3 amino acids: CASRPGGVWGANVLIF. DNA of the CDR3: TGTGCCAGCAGACCTGGGGGTGTGTGGGGGGCCAACGTCCTGATTTTC.

The V call is TRBV5-5, the J call TRBJ2-4; D is unresolved. The CDR3 is 13 amino acids. Germline CDR1 SGHKS, CDR2 YYEKEE (reference sequence). V was clipped by 0 bases and J by 8 bases, with 9 bases between them. CDR3 in DNA: TGTGCCAGCAGCTTGGTTTGGAGTGACATTCAGTACTTC. It codes for CASSLVWSDIQYF. Full variable domain (rest looked up from reference TRBV5-5 and TRBJ2-4): DAGVTQSPTHLIKTRGQQVTLRCSPISGHKSVSWYQQVLGQGPQFIFQYYEKEERGRGNFPDRFSARQFPNYSSELNVNALLLGDSALYLCASSLVWSDIQYFGAGTRLSVL.

The chain has TRBV5-1 and TRBJ1-5; D call uncertain. The CDR3 totals 15 residues. Trimming pared 1 base from V and 1 base from J, leaving 9 bases between. Germline CDR1 reads SGHRS; CDR2 reads YFSETQ. The CDR3, as DNA: TGCGCCAGCAGCTTGCTGGGTGGGAGCAATCAGCCCCAGCATTTT. It encodes CASSLLGGSNQPQHF.

This clonotype came up a few times. The V call is TRBV9, the J call TRBJ1-4; D gene ambiguous. V was trimmed by 3 bases and J by 6 bases, leaving 15 bases between them. This CDR3 contains 15 residues. Germline CDR1 and CDR2: SGDLS and YYNGEE. This CDR3 reads CASSEGRRAHEKLFF. As DNA, the CDR3 is TGTGCCAGCAGCGAAGGGAGGAGGGCCCATGAAAAACTGTTTTTT.

This clonotype was detected only a few times. The chain links TRBV29-1 to TRBJ2-5, with 11 bases lining up with TRBD1. CDR3 length equals 14 residues. Per the germline V gene, CDR1 is SQVTM and CDR2 is ANQGSEA. Trimming cost V 6 bases and J 4 bases; bases outside gene matches: 7. The CDR3 bases are TGCAGCGTGTCCGGGACAGGGGGAAGAGAGACCCAGTACTTC. It encodes CSVSGTGGRETQYF.

This clonotype came up a few times. The J gene is TRBJ2-3, the V gene TRBV7-2; either TRBD1 or TRBD2 may fit D (5 bases each). This CDR3 is 15 amino acids long. The germline V and J ends were trimmed by 0 bases and 5 bases, with 12 bases remaining between them. Germline V lookup: CDR1 SGHTA, CDR2 FQGNSA. As DNA, the CDR3 is TGTGCCAGCAGCTTAGCGGGGGTCATTCTAGATACGCAGTATTTT. Encoded protein: CASSLAGVILDTQYF.

The genes are TRBV2 and TRBJ2-7, with D unresolved. V lost 0 bases, J lost 6 bases, and 12 bases lay in between. Germline V gene lookup returns CDR1 SNHLY and CDR2 FYNNEI. The CDR3 runs to 14 residues. The DNA for the CDR3 is TGTGCCAGCAGTGAAGCGGTCCAAGTGAGCGAGCAGTACTTC. It encodes CASSEAVQVSEQYF.

There are a few counts of this clonotype. The chain couples TRBV20-1 to TRBJ2-5, with 11 nucleotides matching TRBD1. Germline loops: CDR1 DFQATT, CDR2 SNEGSKA (reference sequence). This CDR3 region has 14 residues. Trimming removed 5 bases from V and 5 bases from J; junction bases left unmatched: 7. CDR3 residues: CSASDRGPRETQYF. The CDR3 region has the DNA TGCAGTGCTTCGGACAGGGGGCCTCGTGAGACCCAGTACTTC.

The chain carries TRBV2 and TRBJ2-5; D is perhaps TRBD1 (6 bases). Germline V gene sequence: CDR1 SNHLY, CDR2 FYNNEI. V was clipped by 8 bases and J by 4 bases, with 17 bases between them. The CDR3 covers 14 residues. The chain's CDR3 is CASEPSGVGETQYF. The CDR3 DNA sequence: TGTGCCAGCGAGCCCTCAGGGGTAGGAGAGACCCAGTACTTC.

J is TRBJ1-4 and V is TRBV20-1; 8 bases are shared with TRBD1. The germline V gene encodes CDR1 DFQATT and CDR2 SNEGSKA (reference sequence). The CDR3 sequence is 16 residues long. J lost 7 bases, V lost 0 bases, and 10 bases had no gene match. The CDR3 bases are TGCAGTGCTAGAGACCCTGACAGGGGATGGAGTGAAAAACTGTTTTTT. It encodes CSARDPDRGWSEKLFF.

This clonotype has a handful of counts. The chain is built from TRBV4-1 and TRBJ2-3, with D unresolved. This CDR3 region has 15 residues. Trimming removed 0 bases from V and 2 bases from J, with 9 bases in between. Germline V gene sequence: CDR1 MGHRA, CDR2 YSYEKL. CDR3 in DNA: TGCGCCAGCAGCCAAGAAGGGTTTTCCACAGATACGCAGTATTTT. Residues: CASSQEGFSTDTQYF.